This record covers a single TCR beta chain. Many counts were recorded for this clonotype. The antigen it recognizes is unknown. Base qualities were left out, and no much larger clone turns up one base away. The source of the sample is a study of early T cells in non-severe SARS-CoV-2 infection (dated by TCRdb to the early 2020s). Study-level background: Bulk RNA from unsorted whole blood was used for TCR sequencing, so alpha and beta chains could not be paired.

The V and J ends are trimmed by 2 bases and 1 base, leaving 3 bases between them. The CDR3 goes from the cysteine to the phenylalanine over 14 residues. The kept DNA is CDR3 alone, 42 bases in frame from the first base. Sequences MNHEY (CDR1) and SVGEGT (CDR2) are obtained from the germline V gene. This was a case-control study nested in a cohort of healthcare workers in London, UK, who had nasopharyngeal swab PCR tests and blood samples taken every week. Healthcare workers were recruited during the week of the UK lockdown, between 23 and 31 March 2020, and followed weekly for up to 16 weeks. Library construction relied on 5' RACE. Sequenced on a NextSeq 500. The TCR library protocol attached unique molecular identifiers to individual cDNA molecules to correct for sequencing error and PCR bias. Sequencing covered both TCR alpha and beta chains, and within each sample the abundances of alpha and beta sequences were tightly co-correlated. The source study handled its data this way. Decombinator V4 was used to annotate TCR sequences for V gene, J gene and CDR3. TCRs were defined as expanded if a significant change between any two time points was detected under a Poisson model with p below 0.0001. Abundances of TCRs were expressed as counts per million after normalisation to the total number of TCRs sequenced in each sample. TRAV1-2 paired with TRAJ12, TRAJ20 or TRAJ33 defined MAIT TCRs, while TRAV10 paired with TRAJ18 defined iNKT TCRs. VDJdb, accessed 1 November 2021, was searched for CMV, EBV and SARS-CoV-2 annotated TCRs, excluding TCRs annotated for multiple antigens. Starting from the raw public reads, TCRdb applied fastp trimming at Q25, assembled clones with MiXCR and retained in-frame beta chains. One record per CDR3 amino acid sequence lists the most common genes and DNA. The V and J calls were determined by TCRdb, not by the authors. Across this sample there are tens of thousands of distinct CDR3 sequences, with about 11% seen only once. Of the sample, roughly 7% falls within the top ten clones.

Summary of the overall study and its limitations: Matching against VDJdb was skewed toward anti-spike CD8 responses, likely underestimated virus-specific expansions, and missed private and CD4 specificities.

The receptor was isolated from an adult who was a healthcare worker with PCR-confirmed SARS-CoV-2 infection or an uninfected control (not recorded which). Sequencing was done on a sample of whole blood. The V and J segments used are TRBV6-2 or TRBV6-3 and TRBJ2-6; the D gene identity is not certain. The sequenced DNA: TGTGCCAGCAGTTACGGGTCTGGGGCCAACGTCCTGACTTTC. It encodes CASSYGSGANVLTF.